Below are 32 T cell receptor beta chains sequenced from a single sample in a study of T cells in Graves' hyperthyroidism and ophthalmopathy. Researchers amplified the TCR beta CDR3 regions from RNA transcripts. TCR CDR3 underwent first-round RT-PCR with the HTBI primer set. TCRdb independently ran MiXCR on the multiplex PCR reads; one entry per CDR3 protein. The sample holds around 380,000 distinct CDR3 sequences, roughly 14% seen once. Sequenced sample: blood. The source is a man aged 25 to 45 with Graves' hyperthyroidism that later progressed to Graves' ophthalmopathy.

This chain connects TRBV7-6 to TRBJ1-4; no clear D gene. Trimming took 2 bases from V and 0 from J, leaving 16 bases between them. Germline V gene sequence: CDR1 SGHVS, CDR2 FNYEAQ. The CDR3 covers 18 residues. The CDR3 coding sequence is TGTGCCAGCAGCTTATGGCGATACGAGTATGCAACTAATGAAAAACTGTTTTTT. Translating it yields CASSLWRYEYATNEKLFF.

DNA for the CDR3: TGTGCCAGCAGCACCCAGGGAAGCCAAGAGACCCAGTACTTC. This translates into CASSTQGSQETQYF. This chain joins TRBV5-5 and TRBJ2-5; D might be TRBD1 (5 bases). The CDR3 loop spans 14 amino acids. With 4 bases removed from V and 1 base from J, the gap between germline ends came to 11 bases. The V gene's germline CDR1 is SGHKS and CDR2 YYEKEE (reference sequence).

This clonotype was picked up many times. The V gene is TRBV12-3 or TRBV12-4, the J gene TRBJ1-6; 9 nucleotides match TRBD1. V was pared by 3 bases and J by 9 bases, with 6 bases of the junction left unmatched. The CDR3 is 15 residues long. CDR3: CASSFTGTGSSPLHF. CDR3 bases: TGTGCCAGCAGTTTTACCGGGACAGGGAGTTCACCCCTCCACTTT.

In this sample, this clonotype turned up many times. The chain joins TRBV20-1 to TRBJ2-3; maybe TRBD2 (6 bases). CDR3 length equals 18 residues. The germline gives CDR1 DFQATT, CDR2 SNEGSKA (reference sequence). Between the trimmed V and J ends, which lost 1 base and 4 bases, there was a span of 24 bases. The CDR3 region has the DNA TGCAGTGCTAGAGGTAAATGGGGAGGCAAAAGACGAGCAGATACGCAGTATTTT. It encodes CSARGKWGGKRRADTQYF.

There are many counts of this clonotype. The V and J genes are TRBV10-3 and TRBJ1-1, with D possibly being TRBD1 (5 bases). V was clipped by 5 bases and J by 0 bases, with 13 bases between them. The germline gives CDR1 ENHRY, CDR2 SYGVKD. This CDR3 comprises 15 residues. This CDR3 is CAISPGAYMNTEAFF. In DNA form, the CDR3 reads TGTGCCATCAGTCCCGGGGCGTATATGAACACTGAAGCTTTCTTT.

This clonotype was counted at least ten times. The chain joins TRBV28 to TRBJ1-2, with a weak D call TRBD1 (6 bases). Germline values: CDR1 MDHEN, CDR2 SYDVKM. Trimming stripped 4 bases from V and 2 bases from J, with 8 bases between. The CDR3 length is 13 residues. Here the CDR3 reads CASSSQGNYGYTF. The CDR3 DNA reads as TGTGCCAGCAGTTCACAGGGCAACTATGGCTACACCTTC.

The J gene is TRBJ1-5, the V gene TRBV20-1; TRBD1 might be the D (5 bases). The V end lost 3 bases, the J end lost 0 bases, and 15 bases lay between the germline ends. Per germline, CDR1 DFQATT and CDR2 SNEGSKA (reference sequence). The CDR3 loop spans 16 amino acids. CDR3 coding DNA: TGCAGTGCTAGTTCAGTGTGGGGGAATAGCAATCAGCCCCAGCATTTT. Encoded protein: CSASSVWGNSNQPQHF.

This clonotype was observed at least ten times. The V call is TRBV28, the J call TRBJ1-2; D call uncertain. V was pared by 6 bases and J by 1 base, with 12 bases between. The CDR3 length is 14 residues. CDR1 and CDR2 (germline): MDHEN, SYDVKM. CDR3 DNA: TGTGCCAGCAGGTCCGATAGCTTTAACTATGGCTACACCTTC. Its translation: CASRSDSFNYGYTF.

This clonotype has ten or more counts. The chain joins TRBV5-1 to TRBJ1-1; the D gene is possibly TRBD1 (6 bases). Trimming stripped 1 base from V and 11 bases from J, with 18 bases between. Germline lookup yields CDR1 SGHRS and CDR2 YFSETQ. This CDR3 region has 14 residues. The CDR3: CASSLITGAQDAFF. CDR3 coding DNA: TGCGCCAGCAGCTTGATTACGGGGGCGCAGGATGCTTTCTTT.

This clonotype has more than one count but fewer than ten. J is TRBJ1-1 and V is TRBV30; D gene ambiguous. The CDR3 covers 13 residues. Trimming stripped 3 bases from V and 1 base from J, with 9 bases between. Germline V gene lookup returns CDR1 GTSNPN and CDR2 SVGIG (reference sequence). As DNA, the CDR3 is TGTGCCTGGAGCGGTCCAGGGAACACTGAAGCTTTCTTT. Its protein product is CAWSGPGNTEAFF.

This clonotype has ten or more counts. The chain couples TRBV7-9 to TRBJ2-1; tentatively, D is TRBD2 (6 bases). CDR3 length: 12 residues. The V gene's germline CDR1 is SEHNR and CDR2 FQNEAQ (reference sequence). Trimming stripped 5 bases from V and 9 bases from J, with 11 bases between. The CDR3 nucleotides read TGTGCCAGCAGCCTCATGGGGGGTGAGCAGTTCTTC. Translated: CASSLMGGEQFF.

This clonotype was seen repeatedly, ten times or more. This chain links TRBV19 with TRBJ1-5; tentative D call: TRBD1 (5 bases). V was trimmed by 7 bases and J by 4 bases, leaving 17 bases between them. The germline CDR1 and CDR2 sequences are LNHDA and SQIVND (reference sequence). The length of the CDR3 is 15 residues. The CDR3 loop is CASIEGPGINQPQHF. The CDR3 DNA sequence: TGTGCCAGTATTGAGGGACCGGGAATTAATCAGCCCCAGCATTTT.

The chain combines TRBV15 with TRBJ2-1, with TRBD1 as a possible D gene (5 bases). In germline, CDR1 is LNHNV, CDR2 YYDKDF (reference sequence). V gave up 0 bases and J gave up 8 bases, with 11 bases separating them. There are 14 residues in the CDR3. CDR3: CATSRDQVTDEQFF. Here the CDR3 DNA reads TGTGCCACCAGCAGAGATCAGGTGACAGATGAGCAGTTCTTC.

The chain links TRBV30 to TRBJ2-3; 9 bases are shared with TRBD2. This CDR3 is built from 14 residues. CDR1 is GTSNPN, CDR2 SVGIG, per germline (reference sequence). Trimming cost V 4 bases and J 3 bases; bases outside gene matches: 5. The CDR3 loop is CAWNPGLATDTQYF. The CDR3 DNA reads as TGTGCCTGGAACCCGGGACTAGCAACAGATACGCAGTATTTT. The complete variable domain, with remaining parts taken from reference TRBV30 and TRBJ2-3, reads SQTIHQWPATLVQPVGSPLSLECTVEGTSNPNLYWYRQAAGRGLQLLFYSVGIGQISSEVPQNLSASRPQDRQFILSSKKLLLSDSGFYLCAWNPGLATDTQYFGPGTRLTVL.

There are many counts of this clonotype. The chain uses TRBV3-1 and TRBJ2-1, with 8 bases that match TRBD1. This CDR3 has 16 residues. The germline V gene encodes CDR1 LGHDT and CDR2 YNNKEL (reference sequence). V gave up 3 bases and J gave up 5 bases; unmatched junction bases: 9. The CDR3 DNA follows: TGTGCCAGCAGCCACTGGGGGCAGGGGGCTAACAATGAGCAGTTCTTC. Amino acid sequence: CASSHWGQGANNEQFF.

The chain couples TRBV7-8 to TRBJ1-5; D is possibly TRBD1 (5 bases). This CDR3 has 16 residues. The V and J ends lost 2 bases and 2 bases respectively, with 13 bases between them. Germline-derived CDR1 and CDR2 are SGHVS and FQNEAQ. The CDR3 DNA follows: TGTGCCAGCAGCTTAAGTCGCTGGGGACGCAATCAGCCCCAGCATTTT. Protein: CASSLSRWGRNQPQHF. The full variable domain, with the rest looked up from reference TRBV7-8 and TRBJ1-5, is GAGVSQSPRYKVAKRGQDVALRCDPISGHVSLFWYQQALGQGPEFLTYFQNEAQLDKSGLPSDRFFAERPEGSVSTLKIQRTQQEDSAVYLCASSLSRWGRNQPQHFGDGTRLSIL.

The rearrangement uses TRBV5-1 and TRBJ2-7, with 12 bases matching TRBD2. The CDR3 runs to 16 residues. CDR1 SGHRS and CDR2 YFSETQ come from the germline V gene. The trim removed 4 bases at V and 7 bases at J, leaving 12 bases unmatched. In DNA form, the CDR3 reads TGCGCCAGCAGCCAGGGGACTAGCGGGTACAAGGGGGAGCAGTACTTC. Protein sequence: CASSQGTSGYKGEQYF.

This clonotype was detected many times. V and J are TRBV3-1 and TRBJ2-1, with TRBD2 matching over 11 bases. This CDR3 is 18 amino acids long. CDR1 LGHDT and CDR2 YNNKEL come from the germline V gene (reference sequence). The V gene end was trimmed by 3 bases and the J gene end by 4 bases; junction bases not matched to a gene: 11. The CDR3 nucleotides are TGTGCCAGCAGCCACCTACCGGGGACTAGCGGAAATTACAATGAGCAGTTCTTC. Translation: CASSHLPGTSGNYNEQFF.

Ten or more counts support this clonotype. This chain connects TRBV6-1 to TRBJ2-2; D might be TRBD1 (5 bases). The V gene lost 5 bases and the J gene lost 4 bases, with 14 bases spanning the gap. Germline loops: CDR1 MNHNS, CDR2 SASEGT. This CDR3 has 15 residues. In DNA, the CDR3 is TGTGCCAGCAGTTATTCTCAAACAGGCACCGGGGAGCTGTTTTTT. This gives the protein CASSYSQTGTGELFF.

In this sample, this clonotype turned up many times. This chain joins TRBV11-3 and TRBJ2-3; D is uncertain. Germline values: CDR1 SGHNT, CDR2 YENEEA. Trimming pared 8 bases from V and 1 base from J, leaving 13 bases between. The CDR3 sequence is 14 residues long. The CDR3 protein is CASSGRRGTDTQYF. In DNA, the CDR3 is TGTGCCAGCTCGGGCAGAAGAGGCACAGATACGCAGTATTTT.

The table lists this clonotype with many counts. DNA for the CDR3: TGTGCCAGCAGCCTGTCCGGGACAGGGCACTATGGCTACACCTTC. It encodes CASSLSGTGHYGYTF. The chain combines TRBV28 with TRBJ1-2, with TRBD1 matching 9 bases. The CDR3 has 15 amino acids. With 6 bases clipped from V and 3 bases from J, the junction kept 8 bases outside the gene matches. Germline CDR1 and CDR2: MDHEN and SYDVKM.

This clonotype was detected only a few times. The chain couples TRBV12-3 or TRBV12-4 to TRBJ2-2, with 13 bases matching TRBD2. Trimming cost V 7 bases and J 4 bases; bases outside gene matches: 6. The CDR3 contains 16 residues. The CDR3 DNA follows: TGTGCCAGCATAGGGGGACTAGCGGGGTCCACCGGGGAGCTGTTTTTT. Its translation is CASIGGLAGSTGELFF.

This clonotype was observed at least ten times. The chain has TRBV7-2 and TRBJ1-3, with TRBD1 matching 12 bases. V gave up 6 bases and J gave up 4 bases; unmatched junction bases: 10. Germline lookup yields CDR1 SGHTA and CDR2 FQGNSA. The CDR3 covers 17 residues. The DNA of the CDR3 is TGTGCCAGCAGGGGACAGGGGGCAGAGGGAGCGGGAAACACCATATATTTT. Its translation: CASRGQGAEGAGNTIYF.

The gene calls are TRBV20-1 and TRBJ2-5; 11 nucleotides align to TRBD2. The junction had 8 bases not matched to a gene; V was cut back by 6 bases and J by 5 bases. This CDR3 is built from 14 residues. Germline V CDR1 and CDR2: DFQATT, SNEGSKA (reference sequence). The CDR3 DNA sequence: TGCAGTGCGACACCTAGCGGGGGGTTCGAGACCCAGTACTTC. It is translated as CSATPSGGFETQYF.

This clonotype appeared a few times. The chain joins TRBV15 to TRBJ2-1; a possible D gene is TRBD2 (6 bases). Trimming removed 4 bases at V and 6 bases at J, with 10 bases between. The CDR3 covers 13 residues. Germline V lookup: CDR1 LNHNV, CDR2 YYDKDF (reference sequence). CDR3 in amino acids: CATSILGGNEQFF. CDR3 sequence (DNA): TGTGCCACCAGCATCCTGGGGGGCAATGAGCAGTTCTTC.

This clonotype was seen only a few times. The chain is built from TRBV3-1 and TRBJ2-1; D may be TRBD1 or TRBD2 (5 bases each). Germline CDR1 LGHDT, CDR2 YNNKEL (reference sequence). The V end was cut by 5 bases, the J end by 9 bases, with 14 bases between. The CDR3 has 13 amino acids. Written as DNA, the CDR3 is TGTGCCAGCAGCGGCGGTTGGGGGTTTGAGCAGTTCTTC. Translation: CASSGGWGFEQFF.

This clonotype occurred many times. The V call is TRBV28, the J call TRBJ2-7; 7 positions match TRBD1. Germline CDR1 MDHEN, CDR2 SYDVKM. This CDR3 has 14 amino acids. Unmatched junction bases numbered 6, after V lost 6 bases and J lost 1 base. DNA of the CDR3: TGTGCCAGCAGACTAACAGGGGTTTCCTACGAGCAGTACTTC. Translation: CASRLTGVSYEQYF.

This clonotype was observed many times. The CDR3 DNA sequence: TGCGCCAGCAGCTTGAGTTTGGGGACGGGCACCGGGGAGCTGTTTTTT. Its translation: CASSLSLGTGTGELFF. The chain combines TRBV5-1 with TRBJ2-2; D may match TRBD1 or TRBD2 (5 bases each). Per the germline V gene, CDR1 is SGHRS and CDR2 is YFSETQ. The CDR3 covers 16 residues. V was shortened by 1 base and J by 4 bases, with 14 bases between the two germline ends. Looking up the rest from reference TRBV5-1 and TRBJ2-2 gives the full variable domain: KAGVTQTPRYLIKTRGQQVTLSCSPISGHRSVSWYQQTPGQGLQFLFEYFSETQRNKGNFPGRFSGRQFSNSRSEMNVSTLELGDSALYLCASSLSLGTGTGELFFGEGSRLTVL.

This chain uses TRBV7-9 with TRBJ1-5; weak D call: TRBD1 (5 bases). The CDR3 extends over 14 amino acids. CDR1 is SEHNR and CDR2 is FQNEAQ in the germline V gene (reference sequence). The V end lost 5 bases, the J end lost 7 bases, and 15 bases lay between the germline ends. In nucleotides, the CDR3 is TGTGCCAGCAGCCCCCAGGGAAGCAGCCAGCCCCAGCATTTT. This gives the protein CASSPQGSSQPQHF.

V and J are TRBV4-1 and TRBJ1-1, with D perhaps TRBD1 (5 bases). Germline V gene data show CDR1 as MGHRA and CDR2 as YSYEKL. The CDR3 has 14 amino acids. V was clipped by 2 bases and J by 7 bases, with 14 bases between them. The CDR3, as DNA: TGCGCCAGCAGCCAAATCGGGGGGGGGATTGAAGCTTTCTTT. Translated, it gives CASSQIGGGIEAFF.

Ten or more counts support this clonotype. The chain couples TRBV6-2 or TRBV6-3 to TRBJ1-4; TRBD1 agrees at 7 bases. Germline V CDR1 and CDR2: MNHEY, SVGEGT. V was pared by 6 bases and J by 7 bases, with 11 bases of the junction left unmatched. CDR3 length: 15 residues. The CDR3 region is CASSDRGQTVEKLFF. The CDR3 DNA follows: TGTGCCAGCAGCGACCGGGGACAGACCGTTGAAAAACTGTTTTTT.

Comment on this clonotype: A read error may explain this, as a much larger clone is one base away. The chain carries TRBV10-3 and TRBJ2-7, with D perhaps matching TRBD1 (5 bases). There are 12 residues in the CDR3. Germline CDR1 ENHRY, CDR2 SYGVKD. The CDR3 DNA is TGTGCCGTCAGTGAGCCCAGGGTCGAGCAGTACTTC. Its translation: CAVSEPRVEQYF.